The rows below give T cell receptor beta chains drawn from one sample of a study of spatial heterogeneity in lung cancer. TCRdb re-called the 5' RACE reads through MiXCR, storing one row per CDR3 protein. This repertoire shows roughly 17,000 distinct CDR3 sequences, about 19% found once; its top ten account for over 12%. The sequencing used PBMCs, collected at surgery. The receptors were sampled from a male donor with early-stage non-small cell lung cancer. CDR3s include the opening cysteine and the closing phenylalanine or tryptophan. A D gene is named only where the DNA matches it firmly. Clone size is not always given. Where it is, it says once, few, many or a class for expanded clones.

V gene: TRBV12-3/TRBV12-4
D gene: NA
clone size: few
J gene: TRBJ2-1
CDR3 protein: CASSLASRGPNEQFF
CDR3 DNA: TGTGCCAGCAGTTTGGCCTCCAGAGGTCCCAATGAGCAGTTCTTC

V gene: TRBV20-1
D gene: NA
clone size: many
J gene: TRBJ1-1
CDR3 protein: CSVPESTEAFF
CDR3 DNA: TGCAGTGTACCGGAAAGCACTGAAGCTTTCTTT

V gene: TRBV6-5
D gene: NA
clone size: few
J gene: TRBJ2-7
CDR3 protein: CASSSTYEQYF
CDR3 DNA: TGTGCCAGCAGTTCCACCTACGAGCAGTACTTC

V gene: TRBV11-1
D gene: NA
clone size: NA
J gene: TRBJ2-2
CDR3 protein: CASSLGADTGELFF
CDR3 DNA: TGTGCCAGCAGCTTAGGGGCAGACACCGGGGAGCTGTTTTTT

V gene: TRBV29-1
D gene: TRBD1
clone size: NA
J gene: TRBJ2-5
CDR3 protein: CSVPGQGLEETQYF
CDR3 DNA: TGCAGCGTCCCCGGACAGGGGCTGGAAGAGACCCAGTACTTC

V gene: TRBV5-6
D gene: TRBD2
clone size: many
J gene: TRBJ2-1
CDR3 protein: CASSLGPSGGGNEQFF
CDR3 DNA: TGTGCCAGCAGCTTGGGACCTAGCGGGGGTGGCAATGAGCAGTTCTTC

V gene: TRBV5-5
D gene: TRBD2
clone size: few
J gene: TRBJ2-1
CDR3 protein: CASSLAGGSVVSSNEQFF
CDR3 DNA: TGTGCCAGCAGCTTGGCCGGGGGGTCCGTCGTTTCGAGCAATGAGCAGTTCTTC

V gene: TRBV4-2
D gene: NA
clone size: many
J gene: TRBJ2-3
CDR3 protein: CASSQDRGQTQYF
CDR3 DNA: TGTGCCAGCAGCCAAGATCGAGGGCAAACGCAGTATTTT

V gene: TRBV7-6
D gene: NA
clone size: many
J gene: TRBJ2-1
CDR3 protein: CASSPRDFYNEQFF
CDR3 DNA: TGTGCCAGCAGTCCACGGGACTTCTACAATGAGCAGTTCTTC

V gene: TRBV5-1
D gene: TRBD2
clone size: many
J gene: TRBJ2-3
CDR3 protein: CASCLAERTDTQYF
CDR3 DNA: TGCGCCAGCTGTCTAGCGGAGCGCACAGATACGCAGTATTTT

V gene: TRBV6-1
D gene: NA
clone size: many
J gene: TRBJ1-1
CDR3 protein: CASSEAVRGTNTEAFF
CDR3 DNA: TGTGCCAGCAGTGAAGCGGTCAGGGGTACGAACACTGAAGCTTTCTTT

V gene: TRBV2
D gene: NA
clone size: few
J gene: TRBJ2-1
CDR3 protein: CASSENGGPYNEQFF
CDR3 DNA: TGTGCCAGCAGTGAAAACGGGGGGCCCTACAATGAGCAGTTCTTC

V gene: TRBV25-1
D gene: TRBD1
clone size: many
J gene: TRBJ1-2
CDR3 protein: CASSLRDRVGGYTF
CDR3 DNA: TGTGCCAGCAGTCTTCGGGACAGGGTGGGTGGCTACACCTTC

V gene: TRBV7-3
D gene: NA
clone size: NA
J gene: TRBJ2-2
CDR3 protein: CASSTPPGTASNTGELFF
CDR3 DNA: TGTGCCAGCAGCACTCCCCCAGGGACGGCGAGTAACACCGGGGAGCTGTTTTTT

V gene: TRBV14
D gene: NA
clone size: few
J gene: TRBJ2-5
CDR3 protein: CASSPRQGQETQYF
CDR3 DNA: TGTGCCAGCAGCCCCCGGCAGGGGCAAGAGACCCAGTACTTC

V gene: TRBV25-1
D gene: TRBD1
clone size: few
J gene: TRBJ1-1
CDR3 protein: CASREGDRGFQAFF
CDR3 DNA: TGTGCCAGCAGAGAGGGTGACAGGGGGTTCCAAGCTTTCTTT

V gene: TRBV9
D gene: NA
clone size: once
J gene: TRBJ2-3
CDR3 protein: CASSVVGAGEDTQYF
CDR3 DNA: TGTGCCAGCAGCGTAGTGGGGGCAGGGGAAGATACGCAGTATTTT

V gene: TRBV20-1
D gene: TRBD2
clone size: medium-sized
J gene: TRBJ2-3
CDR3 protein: CSARVGSGGTDTQYF
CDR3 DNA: TGCAGTGCTAGAGTTGGTAGCGGGGGGACAGATACGCAGTATTTT

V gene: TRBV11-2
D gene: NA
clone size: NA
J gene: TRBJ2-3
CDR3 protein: CASSPRLGFDTLYF
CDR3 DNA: TGTGCCAGCAGCCCTCGACTAGGGTTTGATACGCTGTATTTT

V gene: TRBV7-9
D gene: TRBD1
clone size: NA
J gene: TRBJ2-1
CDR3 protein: CASSLGGGQGFANEQFF
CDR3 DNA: TGTGCCAGCAGCTTAGGTGGCGGACAGGGGTTTGCCAATGAGCAGTTCTTC

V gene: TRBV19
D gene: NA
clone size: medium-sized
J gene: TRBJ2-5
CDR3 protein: CASSQGDRAGETQYF
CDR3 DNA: TGTGCCAGTAGTCAAGGGGACCGCGCTGGGGAGACCCAGTACTTC

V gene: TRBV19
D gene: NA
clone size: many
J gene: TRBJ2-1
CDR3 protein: CASSIAGAVSYNEQFF
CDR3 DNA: TGTGCCAGTAGTATAGCCGGGGCTGTCTCCTACAATGAGCAGTTCTTC

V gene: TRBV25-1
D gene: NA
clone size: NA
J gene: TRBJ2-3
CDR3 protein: CASSVRSTRAGTDTQYF
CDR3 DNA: TGTGCCAGCAGTGTGAGGTCAACAAGAGCTGGCACAGATACGCAGTATTTT

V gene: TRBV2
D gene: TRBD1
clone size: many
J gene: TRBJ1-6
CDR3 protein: CASRQGEGSYNSPLHF
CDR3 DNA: TGTGCCAGCCGACAGGGAGAAGGCTCCTATAATTCACCCCTCCACTTT

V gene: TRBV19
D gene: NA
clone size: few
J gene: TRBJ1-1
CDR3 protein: CASSTSLDTEAFF
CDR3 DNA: TGTGCCAGTAGTACCAGCCTGGACACTGAAGCTTTCTTT

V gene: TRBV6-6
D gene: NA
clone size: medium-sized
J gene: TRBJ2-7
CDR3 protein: CASSYSRSGTYEQYF
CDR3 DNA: TGTGCCAGCAGTTACTCGAGGAGCGGCACCTACGAGCAGTACTTC

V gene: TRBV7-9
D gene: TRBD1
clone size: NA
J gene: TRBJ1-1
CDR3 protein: CASSSSGGHMNTEAFF
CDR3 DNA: TGTGCCAGCAGCTCATCAGGGGGGCACATGAACACTGAAGCTTTCTTT

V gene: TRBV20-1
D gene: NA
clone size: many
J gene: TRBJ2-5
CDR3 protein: CSARDLQHGETQYF
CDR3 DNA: TGCAGTGCTAGAGATCTACAGCACGGGGAGACCCAGTACTTC

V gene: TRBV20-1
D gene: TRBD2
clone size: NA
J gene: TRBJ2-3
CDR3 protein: CSARPSSGSSTDTQYF
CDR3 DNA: TGCAGTGCTAGACCATCTAGCGGGAGTAGCACAGATACGCAGTATTTT

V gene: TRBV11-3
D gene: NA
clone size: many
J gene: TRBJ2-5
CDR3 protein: CASSLPGGVQHF
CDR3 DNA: TGTGCCAGCAGCTTACCTGGCGGGGTGCAGCACTTC